The 20 T cell receptor beta chains below all came from one sample that was sequenced in a study of neurological immune-mediated disorders. TCRdb itself ran the 5' RACE reads through MiXCR, one entry per CDR3 protein. The top ten hold over 4% of the sample, which has roughly 50,000 distinct CDR3 sequences, 10% seen once. Sequencing used PBMCs. The origin of the receptors is a man in his sixties or seventies with HTLV-1-associated myelopathy (HAM/TSP).

The rearrangement joins TRBV5-1 to TRBJ2-2; the D gene is possibly TRBD2 (6 bases). The CDR3 totals 14 residues. Germline values: CDR1 SGHRS, CDR2 YFSETQ. V gave up 7 bases and J gave up 3 bases, with 13 bases separating them. The CDR3, as DNA: TGCGCCAGCCCGGGACCGGGGGACACCGGGGAGCTGTTTTTT. This translates into CASPGPGDTGELFF.

This clonotype has at least ten counts. V and J are TRBV7-2 and TRBJ2-3, with 10 nucleotides matching TRBD2. V lost 5 bases and J lost 6; bases outside the gene matches: 8. The V gene's germline CDR1 is SGHTA and CDR2 FQGNSA. The CDR3 has 15 amino acids. The CDR3 spells CASSTDSGRPDTQYF. The CDR3 region has the DNA TGTGCCAGCAGCACCGATAGCGGGAGGCCCGATACGCAGTATTTT.

This clonotype was observed many times. The chain has TRBV20-1 and TRBJ2-5, with D perhaps assigned TRBD1 or TRBD2 (6 bases each). The CDR3 has 15 amino acids. Trimming shortened V by 2 bases and J by 5 bases, and 18 bases separated the two germline ends. The germline V gene encodes CDR1 DFQATT and CDR2 SNEGSKA (reference sequence). The CDR3: CSARPWGAVMETQYF. The CDR3 DNA reads as TGCAGTGCTAGACCGTGGGGGGCAGTAATGGAGACCCAGTACTTC.

This clonotype was observed at least ten times. V is TRBV4-1 and J is TRBJ2-2, with 13 bases lining up with TRBD2. V shed 1 base, J shed 5 bases, and the junction held 4 bases outside the gene matches. CDR1 is MGHRA, CDR2 YSYEKL, per germline. The CDR3 length is 17 residues. The CDR3 region has the DNA TGCGCCAGCAGCCAAGTTCGGACTAGCGGGAGAACCGGGGAGCTGTTTTTT. It specifies CASSQVRTSGRTGELFF.

There are many counts of this clonotype. This rearrangement joins TRBV12-3 or TRBV12-4 to TRBJ2-2; D is uncertain. V lost 3 bases and J 0 bases, leaving 8 bases between the germline ends. The CDR3 totals 15 residues. The CDR3 DNA sequence: TGTGCCAGCAGTTTTGGCGAAACGAACACCGGGGAGCTGTTTTTT. This gives the protein CASSFGETNTGELFF.

About this clonotype itself: This is likely a read error, given that the CDR3 carries no conserved phenylalanine or tryptophan at its end. The DNA is left out, because the CDR3 cannot be placed on it with certainty; the CDR3 is given as TCRdb lists it. This chain links TRBV5-1 with TRBJ2-3. The CDR3 has 11 amino acids, counting both end residues. In germline, CDR1 is SGHRS, CDR2 YFSETQ. The CDR3 is CASSFRDTQNL.

This clonotype was observed at least ten times. This chain links TRBV28 with TRBJ2-7, with 9 bases identical to TRBD1. Per germline, CDR1 MDHEN and CDR2 SYDVKM. Trimming at V came to 8 bases and at J to 1 base, leaving 3 bases not matched to a gene. The CDR3 consists of 13 residues. The DNA of the CDR3 is TGTGCCAGCCGGGACAGGGTGTCCTACGAGCAGTACTTC. It is translated as CASRDRVSYEQYF.

This clonotype was detected many times. The CDR3 protein is CASSYSKWAGGGEQYF. As DNA, the CDR3 is TGTGCCAGCAGTTACTCGAAGTGGGCAGGGGGCGGCGAGCAGTACTTC. The chain couples TRBV6-6 to TRBJ2-7; TRBD1 aligns across 8 bases. After removal of 0 bases from V and 6 bases from J, the junction contained 10 bases not matched to a gene. This CDR3 is built from 16 residues. Germline V gene data show CDR1 as MNHNY and CDR2 as SVGAGI (reference sequence).

Ten or more counts support this clonotype. V gene TRBV7-2 combines with J gene TRBJ2-1, with 8 nucleotides matching TRBD1. V trimming: 10 bases; J trimming: 5 bases; junction bases outside the gene matches: 7. CDR3 length equals 13 residues. In germline, CDR1 is SGHTA, CDR2 FQGNSA. CDR3 coding DNA: TGTGCCACCGGGACAGGCCGTAACAATGAGCAGTTCTTC. This gives the protein CATGTGRNNEQFF. Combining the CDR3 with reference TRBV7-2 and TRBJ2-1 gives the whole variable domain GAGVSQSPSNKVTEKGKDVELRCDPISGHTALYWYRQSLGQGLEFLIYFQGNSAPDKSGLPSDRFSAERTGGSVSTLTIQRTQQEDSAVYLCATGTGRNNEQFFGPGTRLTVL.

In its sample, this clonotype was seen many times. Here the CDR3 reads CASSPQGLSNQPQHF. CDR3 DNA sequence: TGTGCCAGCAGCCCGCAGGGCCTTAGCAATCAGCCCCAGCATTTT. The rearrangement joins TRBV7-2 to TRBJ1-5; a weak D match, TRBD1 (5 bases). V was clipped by 5 bases and J by 0 bases, with 11 bases between them. Germline CDR1 is SGHTA and CDR2 is FQGNSA. This CDR3 region has 15 residues.

This clonotype has a count of ten or more. The CDR3 DNA follows: TGTGCCAGCAGTGATCGAAAACAGCGGATCGTCTATGGCTACACCTTC. This codes for CASSDRKQRIVYGYTF. This chain uses TRBV7-2 with TRBJ1-2; unclear D gene. The V gene's germline CDR1 is SGHTA and CDR2 FQGNSA. V was cut by 6 bases and J by 4 bases, with 21 bases left in between. The CDR3 is 16 amino acids.

This clonotype was seen at least ten times. The rearrangement joins TRBV7-2 to TRBJ2-1; D unclear. The CDR3 is made up of 16 amino acids. Germline V gene sequence: CDR1 SGHTA, CDR2 FQGNSA. The V end was cut by 1 base, the J end by 1 base, with 11 bases between. The CDR3 sequence is CASSLVGQQSYNEQFF. The DNA for the CDR3 is TGTGCCAGCAGCTTAGTAGGTCAACAATCCTACAATGAGCAGTTCTTC. Drawing the rest from reference TRBV7-2 and TRBJ2-1, the complete variable domain is GAGVSQSPSNKVTEKGKDVELRCDPISGHTALYWYRQSLGQGLEFLIYFQGNSAPDKSGLPSDRFSAERTGGSVSTLTIQRTQQEDSAVYLCASSLVGQQSYNEQFFGPGTRLTVL.

This clonotype was seen at least ten times. The chain uses TRBV10-3 and TRBJ1-6, with 7 bases fitting TRBD1. V trimming: 0 bases; J trimming: 7 bases; junction bases outside the gene matches: 6. This CDR3 contains 16 residues. Germline lookup yields CDR1 ENHRY and CDR2 SYGVKD. Here the CDR3 DNA reads TGTGCCATCAGTGAGTCTTCAGGACAGGCCAATTCACCCCTCCACTTT. Translation: CAISESSGQANSPLHF.

This clonotype was seen repeatedly, ten times or more. J is TRBJ2-7 and V is TRBV12-3 or TRBV12-4, with a possible D match to TRBD2 (6 bases). The CDR3 is made up of 14 amino acids. V dropped 1 base and J dropped 4 bases, with 11 bases sitting between them. DNA for the CDR3: TGTGCCAGCAGTTTAGGCAGGGCGGGGTACGAGCAGTACTTC. This codes for CASSLGRAGYEQYF.

Many counts were recorded for this clonotype. This sequence joins TRBV27 and TRBJ2-1; tentatively, D is TRBD2 (6 bases). From germline, CDR1 is MNHEY and CDR2 SMNVEV (reference sequence). The ends were cut back, 2 bases at V and 4 bases at J, with 18 bases in the middle. This CDR3 comprises 17 residues. The CDR3 DNA reads as TGTGCCAGCAGTTTACGGGTGGGGCTAGCGACTTACAATGAGCAGTTCTTC. The encoded protein is CASSLRVGLATYNEQFF.

This clonotype came up many times. The chain carries TRBV5-5 and TRBJ2-3; TRBD2 matches at 7 bases. The V gene's germline CDR1 is SGHKS and CDR2 YYEKEE (reference sequence). V was pared by 6 bases and J by 0 bases, with 16 bases of the junction left unmatched. The CDR3 runs to 18 residues. CDR3 sequence reads: CASNWIVPGLLSTDTQYF. CDR3 sequence (DNA): TGTGCCAGCAACTGGATTGTTCCGGGACTATTGAGCACAGATACGCAGTATTTT.

This clonotype has ten or more counts. The chain combines TRBV9 with TRBJ2-7, with D tentatively TRBD2 (5 bases). CDR1 and CDR2 from the germline V gene are SGDLS and YYNGEE. Deletions cut 0 bases from V and 6 bases from J, with 10 bases between. The CDR3 spans 13 residues. The CDR3 protein is CASSVVASGEQYF. CDR3 sequence (DNA): TGTGCCAGCAGCGTAGTAGCGTCGGGCGAGCAGTACTTC.

This clonotype was seen at least ten times. The CDR3 sequence: CASSQDRGAKNIQYF. The CDR3, as DNA: TGTGCCAGCAGCCAGGACAGGGGAGCCAAAAACATTCAGTACTTC. This chain connects TRBV7-2 to TRBJ2-4; 9 bases agree with TRBD1. The CDR3 extends over 15 amino acids. Germline V gene lookup returns CDR1 SGHTA and CDR2 FQGNSA. J was trimmed by 0 bases and V by 5 bases; bases with no gene match: 2.

There are many counts of this clonotype. This chain links TRBV5-5 with TRBJ2-1; D may be TRBD1 (5 bases). The CDR3 runs 16 residues. The V and J ends lost 4 bases and 7 bases respectively, with 21 bases between them. Germline CDR1 SGHKS, CDR2 YYEKEE (reference sequence). For the CDR3, the DNA is TGTGCCAGCAGCCTCCTGGTTGCAGGGCTATCGAATGAGCAGTTCTTC. This codes for CASSLLVAGLSNEQFF.

This clonotype has a count of ten or more. This chain links TRBV9 with TRBJ2-1, with TRBD2 matching over 11 bases. The germline CDR1 and CDR2 sequences are SGDLS and YYNGEE. This CDR3 is 16 amino acids long. The trim removed 3 bases at V and 3 bases at J, leaving 5 bases unmatched. DNA for the CDR3: TGTGCCAGCAGCGGGTACGGACTAGCGGGCTACAATGAGCAGTTCTTC. It is translated as CASSGYGLAGYNEQFF. Drawing the rest from reference TRBV9 and TRBJ2-1, the complete variable domain is DSGVTQTPKHLITATGQRVTLRCSPRSGDLSVYWYQQSLDQGLQFLIQYYNGEERAKGNILERFSAQQFPDLHSELNLSSLELGDSALYFCASSGYGLAGYNEQFFGPGTRLTVL.